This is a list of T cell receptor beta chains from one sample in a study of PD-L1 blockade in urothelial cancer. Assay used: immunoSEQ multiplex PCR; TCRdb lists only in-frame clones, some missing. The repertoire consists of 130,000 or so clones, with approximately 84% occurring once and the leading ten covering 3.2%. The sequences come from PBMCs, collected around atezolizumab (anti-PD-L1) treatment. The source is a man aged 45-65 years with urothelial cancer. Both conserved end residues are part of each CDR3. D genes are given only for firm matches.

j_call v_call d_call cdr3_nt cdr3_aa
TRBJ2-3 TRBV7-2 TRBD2 TGTGCCACCGAGTCCGGGGGGGCGGGAGGAGAAGATACGCAGTATTTT CATESGGAGGEDTQYF
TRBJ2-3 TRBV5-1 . TGCGCCAGCAGCTTGGGTCCCACTGGCACAGATACGCAGTATTTT CASSLGPTGTDTQYF
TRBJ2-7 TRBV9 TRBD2 TGTGCCAGCAGCGGAGGGGAGGGACTCTCAGCCGGCGAGCAGTACTTC CASSGGEGLSAGEQYF
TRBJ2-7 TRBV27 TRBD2 TGTGCCAGCAGTTCCATCACCCGGCGGGAGGGCCTAGAGCAGTACTTC CASSSITRREGLEQYF
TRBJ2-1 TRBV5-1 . TGCGCCAGCAGCCTTGACTACAGCGGCTTCAATGAGCAGTTCTTC CASSLDYSGFNEQFF
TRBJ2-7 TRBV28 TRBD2 TGTGCCATCCGTCTAGCGGGAGGTCCCTACGAGCAGTACTTC CAIRLAGGPYEQYF
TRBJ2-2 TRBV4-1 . TGCGCCAGCAGCCTACAGGGTGAGAACACCGGGGAGCTGTTTTTT CASSLQGENTGELFF
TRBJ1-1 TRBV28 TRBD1 TGTGCCAGCAGTTCATCCAGACAGGGGGCGCGAACTGAAGCTTTCTTT CASSSSRQGARTEAFF
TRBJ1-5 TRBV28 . TGTGCCAGCAGAGCACAGTTATATAGCAATCAGCCCCAGCATTTT CASRAQLYSNQPQHF
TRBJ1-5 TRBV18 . TGTGCCAGCTCACCATCCCCCGGCAATCAGCCCCAGCATTTT CASSPSPGNQPQHF
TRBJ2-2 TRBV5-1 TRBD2 TGCGCCAGCAGCTCCATGACTAGCGGGAGTAGGGGGGAGCTGTTTTTT CASSSMTSGSRGELFF
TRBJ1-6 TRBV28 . TGTGCCAGCAGTTTAGCGGGGGTCTCCTATAATTCACCCCTCCACTTT CASSLAGVSYNSPLHF
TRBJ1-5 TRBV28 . TGTGCCAGCAACCCCGGGGGTGGCAATCAGCCCCAGCATTTT CASNPGGGNQPQHF
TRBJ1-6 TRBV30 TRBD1 TGTGCCTGGAGCCCGGGACAGGGTAATTCACCCCTCCACTTT CAWSPGQGNSPLHF
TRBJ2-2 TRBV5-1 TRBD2 TGCGCCAGCAGCTTGGTCCAGCGGGAGATAGCCGGGGAGCTGTTTTTT CASSLVQREIAGELFF
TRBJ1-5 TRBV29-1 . TGCAGCGCAGGATATAGCAATCAGCCCCAGCATTTT CSAGYSNQPQHF
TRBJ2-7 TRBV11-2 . TGTGCCAGCAGCTCGTCCAGGACCTACGAGCAGTACTTC CASSSSRTYEQYF
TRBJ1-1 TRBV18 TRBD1 TGTGCCAGCTCGGAGGGGACAGTTAACACTGAAGCTTTCTTT CASSEGTVNTEAFF
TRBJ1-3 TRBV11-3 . TGTGCCAGCAGCGGGGGCTTTGGAAACACCATATATTTT CASSGGFGNTIYF